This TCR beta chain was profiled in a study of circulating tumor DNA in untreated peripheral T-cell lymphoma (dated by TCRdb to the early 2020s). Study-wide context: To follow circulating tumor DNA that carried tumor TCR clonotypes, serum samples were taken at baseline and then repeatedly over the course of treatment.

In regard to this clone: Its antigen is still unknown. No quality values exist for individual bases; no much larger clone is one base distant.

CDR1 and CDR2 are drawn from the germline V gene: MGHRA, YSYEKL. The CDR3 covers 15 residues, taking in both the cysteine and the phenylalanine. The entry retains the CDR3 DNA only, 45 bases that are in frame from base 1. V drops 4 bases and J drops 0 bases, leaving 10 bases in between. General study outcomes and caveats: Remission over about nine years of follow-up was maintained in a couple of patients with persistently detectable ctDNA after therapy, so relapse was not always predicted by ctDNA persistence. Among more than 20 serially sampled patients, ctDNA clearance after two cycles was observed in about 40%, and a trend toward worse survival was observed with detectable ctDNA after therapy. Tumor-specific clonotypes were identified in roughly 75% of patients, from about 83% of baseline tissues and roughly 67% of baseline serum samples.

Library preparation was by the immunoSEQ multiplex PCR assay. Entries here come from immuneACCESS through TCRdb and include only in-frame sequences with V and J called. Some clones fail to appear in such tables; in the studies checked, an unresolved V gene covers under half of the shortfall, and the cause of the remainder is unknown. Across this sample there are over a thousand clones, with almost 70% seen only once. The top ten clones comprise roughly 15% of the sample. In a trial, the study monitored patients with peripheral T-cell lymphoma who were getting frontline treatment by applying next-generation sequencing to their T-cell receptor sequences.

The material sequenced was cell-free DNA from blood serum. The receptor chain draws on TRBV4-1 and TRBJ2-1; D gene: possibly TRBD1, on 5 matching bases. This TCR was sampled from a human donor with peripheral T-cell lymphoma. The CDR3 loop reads CASSLRQSSYNEQFF. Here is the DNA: TGCGCCAGCAGCCTTCGACAGAGCTCCTACAATGAGCAGTTCTTC.